This T cell receptor beta chain comes out of a study of cytomegalovirus exposure and HLA in healthy donors. Primers: 60 Vbeta forward and 13 Jbeta reverse. Using immunoSEQ multiplex PCR, the repertoire was profiled, and TCRdb retains in-frame clones only, with some absent. Of 200,000 to 250,000 clones in the sample, 77% were seen once. This CDR3 has 13 residues. V lost 3 bases, J lost 4 bases, and 6 bases lay in between. Germline values: CDR1 MDHEN, CDR2 SYDVKM. This clone was detected a few times. The specimen was PBMCs. The source is a woman aged 55-70 years in good health and CMV-seropositive. The V and J genes are TRBV28 and TRBJ1-4; D ambiguous. CDR3 bases: TGTGCCAGCAGTTTGTTCAGTAATGAAAAACTGTTTTTT. Its protein product is CASSLFSNEKLFF.